This T cell receptor (beta chain) was profiled in a study of blood T cell repertoires in COVID-19. On the study more broadly: Samples came from the United States, Italy and Spain, spanning acute and convalescent COVID-19.

Donors of Cohort 3 who recovered were those that had two negative PCRs, clearance, or symptom resolution. Here immunoSEQ multiplex PCR was the method, and the copy in TCRdb shows in-frame clones only, minus some. This sample has approximately 440,000 clones, with around 90% found just once. Germline V CDR1 and CDR2: MGHRA, YSYEKL. This CDR3 spans 15 amino acids. V shed 0 bases and J 6 bases; nucleotides not matched to a gene: 6. The sequenced sample consisted of PBMCs or T cells enriched from blood (not recorded which). This clonotype was sampled from a man between 18 and 29 years old who had recovered from COVID-19. This chain links TRBV4-1 with TRBJ2-7; 9 positions agree with TRBD2. The CDR3 reads CASSQDSGLAPEQYF. The CDR3 coding sequence is TGCGCCAGCAGCCAAGATTCGGGACTAGCTCCCGAGCAGTACTTC.